This TCR beta chain comes out of a study of OX40 agonist ivuxolimab in advanced cancers. Study-level background: Patients were dosed with the agonistic anti-OX40 (CD134) antibody ivuxolimab. Patients receiving dose escalation had hepatocellular carcinoma, melanoma, renal cell or head and neck cancer. Points from the study as a whole: Certain nonresponders additionally had low normalized T-cell clonal expansion.

V was clipped by 5 bases and J by 4 bases, with 14 bases between them. Germline V gene sequence: CDR1 MNHNY, CDR2 SVGAGI (reference sequence). The CDR3 has 14 residues. Remarks on this clone: What it recognizes is unknown.

Assay: immunoSEQ multiplex PCR; the TCRdb copy retains only in-frame clones and omits some. The sample has roughly 46,000 clones; about 88% are singletons. Blood sampling took place at baseline, cycle 4 day 1, and cycle 7 day 1. This clonotype originated in an adult with an advanced solid tumor such as melanoma, head and neck, liver or kidney cancer. The rearrangement uses TRBV6-6 and TRBJ1-2, with D possibly matching TRBD1 (6 bases). Sequencing used CD4+ or CD8+ T cells sorted from blood, obtained in a trial of the OX40 agonist ivuxolimab. Written as DNA, the CDR3 is TGTGCCAGCAGTGAGACTGGGGGGCTCTATGGCTACACCTTC. Translated: CASSETGGLYGYTF.